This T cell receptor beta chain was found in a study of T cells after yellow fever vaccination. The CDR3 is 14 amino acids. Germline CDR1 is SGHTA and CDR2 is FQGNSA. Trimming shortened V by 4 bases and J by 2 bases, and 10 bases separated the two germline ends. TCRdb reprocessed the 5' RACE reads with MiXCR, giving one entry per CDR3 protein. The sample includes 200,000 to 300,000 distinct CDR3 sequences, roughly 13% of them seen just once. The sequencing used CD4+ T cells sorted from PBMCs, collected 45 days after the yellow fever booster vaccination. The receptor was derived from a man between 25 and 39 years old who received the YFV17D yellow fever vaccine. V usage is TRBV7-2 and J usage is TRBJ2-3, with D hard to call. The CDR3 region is CASSSRMITDTQYF. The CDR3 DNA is TGTGCCAGCAGCTCCCGTATGATCACAGATACGCAGTATTTT.